The 24 T cell receptor beta chains below all came from one sample that was sequenced in a study of PD-1 blockade in mismatch repair-deficient tumors. The method was immunoSEQ multiplex PCR; TCRdb's version includes in-frame clones alone and lacks a portion of them. This sample has 8,500 to 10,000 clones; 86% occur once, and the top ten carry roughly a fifth. This sample's time point: roughly 11-day in vitro stimulation with candidate neoantigen peptide 2. No antigen has been assigned to these receptors. The material was cells cultured in vitro, obtained from a patient treated with pembrolizumab. The receptors stem from an adult with mismatch repair-deficient cancer.

The chain links TRBV10-3 to TRBJ2-7; 13 bases match TRBD2. Germline CDR1 and CDR2: ENHRY and SYGVKD. The junction had 17 bases not matched to a gene; V was cut back by 8 bases and J by 4 bases. The CDR3 runs 18 residues. In DNA, the CDR3 is TGTGCCATCGGGGGGTGGACTAGCGGGAGCCCACGGGGGTACGAGCAGTACTTC. Its translation: CAIGGWTSGSPRGYEQYF.

The J gene is TRBJ2-3, the V gene TRBV9; the D gene is possibly TRBD2 (6 bases). Trimming removed 3 bases at V and 6 bases at J, with 14 bases between. The germline gives CDR1 SGDLS, CDR2 YYNGEE. This CDR3 contains 14 residues. CDR3 sequence: CASSGGTLGDTQYF. As DNA, the CDR3 is TGTGCCAGCAGCGGAGGGACTCTAGGGGATACGCAGTATTTT. The full variable domain, in which reference TRBV9 and TRBJ2-3 provide the parts outside the CDR3, is DSGVTQTPKHLITATGQRVTLRCSPRSGDLSVYWYQQSLDQGLQFLIQYYNGEERAKGNILERFSAQQFPDLHSELNLSSLELGDSALYFCASSGGTLGDTQYFGPGTRLTVL.

The chain combines TRBV5-6 with TRBJ2-7; 7 bases map to TRBD2. CDR1 SGHDT and CDR2 YYEEEE come from the germline V gene. Trimming removed 4 bases from V and 9 bases from J; junction bases left unmatched: 7. This CDR3 comprises 12 residues. The CDR3 DNA sequence: TGTGCCAGCAGCCTGGGGGGGGTACGGCAGTACTTC. This codes for CASSLGGVRQYF.

This chain uses TRBV7-9 with TRBJ1-1; 8 nucleotides align to TRBD1. The CDR3 runs to 14 residues. The V gene's germline CDR1 is SEHNR and CDR2 FQNEAQ (reference sequence). Unmatched junction bases numbered 6, after V lost 2 bases and J lost 7 bases. The CDR3 DNA reads as TGTGCCAGCAGCTTAAGCCAGGGGGCCAATGAAGCTTTCTTT. Protein product: CASSLSQGANEAFF.

V gene TRBV28 combines with J gene TRBJ2-1; possibly TRBD2 for D (5 bases). This CDR3 has 14 residues. Germline-derived CDR1 and CDR2 are MDHEN and SYDVKM. V lost 6 bases, J lost 5 bases, and 14 bases lay in between. The CDR3 region is CASSPPGFDNEQFF. The CDR3 DNA sequence: TGTGCCAGCAGCCCCCCGGGGTTCGACAATGAGCAGTTCTTC.

This clone appeared a single time. The chain is built from TRBV28 and TRBJ2-2, with no clear D. CDR1 and CDR2 (germline): MDHEN, SYDVKM. V was clipped by 6 bases and J by 9 bases, with 14 bases between them. The CDR3 loop spans 13 amino acids. The CDR3 sequence: CASRTAIVRELFF. The CDR3 DNA follows: TGTGCCAGCAGGACCGCGATCGTCCGGGAGCTGTTTTTT.

The chain links TRBV29-1 to TRBJ2-7; TRBD1 matches 10 bases. The CDR3 runs 15 residues. Germline-derived CDR1 and CDR2 are SQVTM and ANQGSEA. V shed 5 bases and J 2 bases; nucleotides not matched to a gene: 9. CDR3 coding DNA: TGCAGCGTTTCCCAGAGCGGACAGGGGGCCTACGAGCAGTACTTC. Its protein product is CSVSQSGQGAYEQYF.

The chain combines TRBV7-3 with TRBJ2-6, with a weak D call TRBD2 (7 bases). This CDR3 is built from 17 residues. Germline-derived CDR1 and CDR2 are SGHTA and FQGTGA. The V gene lost 4 bases and the J gene lost 0 bases, with 13 bases spanning the gap. CDR3 DNA sequence: TGTGCCAGCAGCTCTAGGGGGACTAACTCTGGGGCCAACGTCCTGACTTTC. Its protein is CASSSRGTNSGANVLTF.

CDR3 region: CASFGDRVGLETQYF. The CDR3 coding sequence is TGTGCCAGTTTCGGAGACAGGGTAGGGTTGGAGACCCAGTACTTC. The rearrangement uses TRBV28 and TRBJ2-5; 7 positions match TRBD1. This CDR3 is built from 15 residues. Germline values: CDR1 MDHEN, CDR2 SYDVKM. With 9 bases clipped from V and 5 bases from J, the junction kept 15 bases outside the gene matches.

The V gene is TRBV6-5, the J gene TRBJ1-3, with D possibly TRBD1 on 5 matching bases. There are 14 residues in the CDR3. Germline CDR1 is MNHEY and CDR2 is SVGAGI. Trimming shortened V by 2 bases and J by 2 bases, and 7 bases separated the two germline ends. CDR3 residues: CASSYGTTGNTIYF. The DNA for the CDR3 is TGTGCCAGCAGTTACGGGACGACTGGAAACACCATATATTTT.

This clone was observed a few times. The V and J genes are TRBV27 and TRBJ1-1; 7 bases agree with TRBD1. Germline trimming cut 5 bases from V and 0 bases from J; bases unmatched to any gene: 6. CDR3 length equals 15 residues. The germline V gene has CDR1 MNHEY and CDR2 SMNVEV (reference sequence). The DNA of the CDR3 is TGTGCCAGCAGTCCCCGGACAGGCATGAACACTGAAGCTTTCTTT. Encoded protein: CASSPRTGMNTEAFF.

This chain connects TRBV7-7 to TRBJ2-1; 11 nucleotides line up with TRBD2. Germline assignment: CDR1 SSHAT and CDR2 FNYEAQ (reference sequence). With V trimmed by 4 bases and J by 6 bases, 2 bases remained unmatched. The CDR3 is 14 residues long. The CDR3 loop reads CASSSGTSGNEQFF. For the CDR3, the DNA is TGTGCCAGCAGCTCCGGGACTAGCGGCAATGAGCAGTTCTTC. The full variable domain, with the rest looked up from reference TRBV7-7 and TRBJ2-1, is GAGVSQSPRYKVTKRGQDVTLRCDPISSHATLYWYQQALGQGPEFLTYFNYEAQPDKSGLPSDRFSAERPEGSISTLTIQRTEQRDSAMYRCASSSGTSGNEQFFGPGTRLTVL.

In DNA form, the CDR3 reads TGTGCCAGCACCAAAGGGGGTACAAACACCGGGGAGCTGTTTTTT. Protein product: CASTKGGTNTGELFF. This chain uses TRBV28 with TRBJ2-2, with D tentatively TRBD1 (6 bases). The CDR3 has 15 residues. Germline V gene data show CDR1 as MDHEN and CDR2 as SYDVKM. V was trimmed by 7 bases and J by 2 bases, leaving 14 bases between them.

The rearrangement uses TRBV6-4 and TRBJ2-5; the match to TRBD1 covers 11 bases. The CDR3 contains 15 residues. V gave up 8 bases and J gave up 0 bases; unmatched junction bases: 5. Germline CDR1 is MRHNA and CDR2 is SNTAGT. CDR3 amino acids: CASAPGQGDQETQYF. The CDR3 nucleotides are TGTGCCAGCGCCCCGGGACAGGGGGACCAAGAGACCCAGTACTTC.

The gene calls are TRBV4-2 and TRBJ2-4; the match to TRBD2 covers 11 bases. There are 17 residues in the CDR3. Germline CDR1 reads LGHNA; CDR2 reads YNFKEQ. The trim removed 1 base at V and 6 bases at J, leaving 8 bases unmatched. CDR3 in amino acids: CASSQVTSGSSGNIQYF. In DNA, the CDR3 is TGTGCCAGCAGCCAAGTCACTAGCGGGAGTAGTGGAAACATTCAGTACTTC.

This clone was observed a handful of times. The rearrangement uses TRBV28 and TRBJ1-1; no clear D gene. Germline lookup yields CDR1 MDHEN and CDR2 SYDVKM. V lost 6 bases and J lost 12, with 5 bases in between. This CDR3 has 8 residues. The DNA of the CDR3 is TGTGCCAGCAGCCGGTCTTTCTTT. Translating it yields CASSRSFF.

The rearrangement links TRBV7-9 to TRBJ2-3; the match to TRBD2 covers 8 bases. This CDR3 contains 17 residues. V dropped 5 bases and J dropped 4; count of bases not matched to a gene: 14. Germline CDR1 is SEHNR and CDR2 is FQNEAQ (reference sequence). The CDR3 loop is CASSHGESGSQPDTQYF. The CDR3 DNA follows: TGTGCCAGCAGCCACGGCGAGAGCGGGAGCCAGCCAGATACGCAGTATTTT. Supplemented by reference TRBV7-9 and TRBJ2-3, the full variable domain reads DTGVSQNPRHKITKRGQNVTFRCDPISEHNRLYWYRQTLGQGPEFLTYFQNEAQLEKSRLLSDRFSAERPKGSFSTLEIQRTEQGDSAMYLCASSHGESGSQPDTQYFGPGTRLTVL.

This chain's CDR3 is CASSSGLVYEQYF. The CDR3 nucleotides are TGTGCCAGCAGCTCGGGACTAGTCTACGAGCAGTACTTC. This chain uses TRBV9 with TRBJ2-7; 8 bases agree with TRBD2. Germline trimming cut 4 bases from V and 3 bases from J; bases unmatched to any gene: 3. This CDR3 is built from 13 residues. Germline V lookup: CDR1 SGDLS, CDR2 YYNGEE.

The gene calls are TRBV10-3 and TRBJ2-7; TRBD1 aligns across 7 bases. CDR3 length: 15 residues. V gave up 0 bases and J gave up 7 bases; unmatched junction bases: 9. Looked up from germline, CDR1 is ENHRY and CDR2 is SYGVKD. In DNA form, the CDR3 reads TGTGCCATCAGTGAGTCGGGAGAGGGGGCGGGTGAGCAGTACTTC. Its translation is CAISESGEGAGEQYF.

The chain couples TRBV27 to TRBJ2-1, with TRBD2 identical over 13 bases. The V and J ends lost 5 bases and 6 bases, in that order; junction bases with no gene match: 7. The CDR3 runs to 16 residues. Germline CDR1 reads MNHEY; CDR2 reads SMNVEV (reference sequence). The CDR3 spells CASSLLLAGGGNEQFF. For the CDR3, the DNA is TGTGCCAGCAGTCTCTTACTAGCGGGAGGGGGCAATGAGCAGTTCTTC.

The J gene is TRBJ2-5, the V gene TRBV7-6, with D possibly being TRBD1 (5 bases). Trimming removed 1 base at V and 7 bases at J, with 13 bases between. The length of the CDR3 is 14 residues. The germline V gene encodes CDR1 SGHVS and CDR2 FNYEAQ. The CDR3 coding sequence is TGTGCCAGCAGCTTAGGAAGGGGTCGAAGGACCCAGTACTTC. Its protein product is CASSLGRGRRTQYF.

This rearrangement joins TRBV30 to TRBJ2-6; 7 bases are shared with TRBD1. Germline V gene lookup returns CDR1 GTSNPN and CDR2 SVGIG (reference sequence). This CDR3 has 19 residues. V was pared by 3 bases and J by 1 base, with 15 bases of the junction left unmatched. CDR3 residues: CAWSRWTGTLYSGANVLTF. As DNA, the CDR3 is TGTGCCTGGAGCCGGTGGACAGGCACCCTTTATTCTGGGGCCAACGTCCTGACTTTC.

The chain links TRBV30 to TRBJ1-6; 9 nucleotides agree with TRBD1. The germline CDR1 and CDR2 sequences are GTSNPN and SVGIG (reference sequence). The CDR3 extends over 15 amino acids. V lost 0 bases to trimming and J lost 10 bases; unmatched junction nucleotides: 7. The CDR3, as DNA: TGTGCCTGGAGTGTATCTGGGACAGGGAAATCACCCCTCCACTTT. This sequence encodes CAWSVSGTGKSPLHF. Together with reference TRBV30 and TRBJ1-6, the CDR3 gives the full variable domain: SQTIHQWPATLVQPVGSPLSLECTVEGTSNPNLYWYRQAAGRGLQLLFYSVGIGQISSEVPQNLSASRPQDRQFILSSKKLLLSDSGFYLCAWSVSGTGKSPLHFGNGTRLTVT.

V usage is TRBV9 and J usage is TRBJ2-3; D possibly uses TRBD1 or TRBD2 (6 bases each). This CDR3 has 15 residues. CDR1 and CDR2 from the germline V gene are SGDLS and YYNGEE. Trimming took 3 bases from V and 5 from J, leaving 16 bases between them. The CDR3 sequence is CASSASGGLEDTQYF. The CDR3 nucleotides are TGTGCCAGCAGCGCCAGTGGGGGGCTGGAAGATACGCAGTATTTT.